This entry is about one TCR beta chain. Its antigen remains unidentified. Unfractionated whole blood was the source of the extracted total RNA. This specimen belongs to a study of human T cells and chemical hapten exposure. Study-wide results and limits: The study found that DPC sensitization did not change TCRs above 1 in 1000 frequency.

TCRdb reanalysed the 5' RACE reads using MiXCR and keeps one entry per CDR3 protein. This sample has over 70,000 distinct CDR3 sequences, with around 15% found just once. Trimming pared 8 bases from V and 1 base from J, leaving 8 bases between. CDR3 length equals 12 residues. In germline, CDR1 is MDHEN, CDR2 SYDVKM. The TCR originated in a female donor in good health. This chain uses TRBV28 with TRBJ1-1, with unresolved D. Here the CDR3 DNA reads TGTGCCAGCTTGGATCCGAACACTGAAGCTTTCTTT. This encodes CASLDPNTEAFF.